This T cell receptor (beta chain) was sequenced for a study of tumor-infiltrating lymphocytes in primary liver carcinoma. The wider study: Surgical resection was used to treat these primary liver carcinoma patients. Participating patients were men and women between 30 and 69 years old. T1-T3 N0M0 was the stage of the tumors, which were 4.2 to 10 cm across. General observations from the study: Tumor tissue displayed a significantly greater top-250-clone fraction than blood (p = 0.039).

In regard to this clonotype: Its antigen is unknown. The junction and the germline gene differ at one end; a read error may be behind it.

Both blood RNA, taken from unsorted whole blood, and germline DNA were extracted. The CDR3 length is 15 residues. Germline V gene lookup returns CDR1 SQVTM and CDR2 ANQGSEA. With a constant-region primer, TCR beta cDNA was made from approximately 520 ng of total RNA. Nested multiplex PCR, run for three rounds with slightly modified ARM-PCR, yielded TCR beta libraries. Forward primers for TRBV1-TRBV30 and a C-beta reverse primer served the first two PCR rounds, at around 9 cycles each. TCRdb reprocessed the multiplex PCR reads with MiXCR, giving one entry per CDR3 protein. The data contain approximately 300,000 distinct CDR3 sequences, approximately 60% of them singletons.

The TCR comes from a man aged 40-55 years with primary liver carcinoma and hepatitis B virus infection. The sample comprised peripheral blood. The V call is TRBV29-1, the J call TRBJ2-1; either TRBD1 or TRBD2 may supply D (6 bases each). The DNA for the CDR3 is TGCAGCCTTGAGTTCGGGACCGGGGGCTTTTATGAGCAGTTCTTC. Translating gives CSLEFGTGGFYEQFF.